This TCR beta chain originates from a study of T cell responses to AZD1222 COVID-19 vaccine. In this sample, this clone is medium-sized (0.01 to 0.1%). Antigen specificity is unknown. Study-wide results and limits: Unmutated regions of variants are reportedly targeted by nearly half of spike-specific TCRs.

Produced via immunoSEQ multiplex PCR; TCRdb's table is partial and in-frame only. The table has 65,000 to 80,000 clones, around 90% seen once. V lost 0 bases and J 4 bases, leaving 9 bases between the germline ends. Germline V gene sequence: CDR1 SEHNR, CDR2 FQNEAQ (reference sequence). The CDR3 runs to 14 residues. The source was peripheral blood, collected 28 days after the second dose of the MenACWY control vaccine. The sequence was obtained from an adult who received the MenACWY meningococcal vaccine as a control. The chain links TRBV7-9 to TRBJ1-2; D unresolved. The CDR3 DNA reads TGTGCCAGCAGCTTAGCCGGGCAGTTCTATGGCTACACCTTC. Its translation: CASSLAGQFYGYTF.